A selection of T cell receptor beta chains follows, all from one sample in a study of cytomegalovirus exposure and HLA in healthy donors. Sequencing used immunoSEQ multiplex PCR; TCRdb keeps in-frame clones, though not all of them. Of tens of thousands of clones in the sample, 70% to 80% were seen once. Sequencing input: PBMCs. These receptors were taken from a man aged 18 to 29 in good health and CMV-seropositive. The CDR3 runs from the conserved cysteine through the conserved F or W. A D gene is named only where the DNA matches it firmly. Clone size, where shown, is once, few, many, or a class for clones that have expanded.

-,TRBV27,-,12,TRBJ2-5,CASASVAETQYF,TGTGCCAGCGCCTCAGTGGCAGAGACCCAGTACTTC
once,TRBV30,TRBD2,16,TRBJ2-5,CAWSVRLGGVRETQYF,TGTGCCTGGAGTGTACGGCTCGGGGGGGTGCGCGAGACCCAGTACTTC
-,TRBV6-1,TRBD1,11,TRBJ1-1,CAIHRGTEAFF,TGTGCCATTCACAGGGGGACTGAAGCTTTCTTT
-,TRBV7-2,TRBD1,14,TRBJ2-5,CASRPTGGWETQYF,TGTGCCAGCAGACCAACAGGGGGTTGGGAGACCCAGTACTTC
-,TRBV4-1,-,13,TRBJ2-2,CASSQQGLFELFF,TGCGCCAGCAGCCAGCAGGGGTTATTCGAGCTGTTTTTT
-,TRBV4-1,-,16,TRBJ2-6,CASSQDAGSGANVLTF,TGCGCCAGCAGCCAAGATGCAGGCTCTGGGGCCAACGTCCTGACTTTC
-,TRBV7-3,TRBD2,14,TRBJ2-5,CASSAGGPAETQYF,TGTGCCAGCAGCGCGGGGGGGCCAGCAGAGACCCAGTACTTC
once,TRBV2,-,11,TRBJ1-2,CASSTGVPYTF,TGTGCCAGCAGCACCGGGGTTCCCTACACCTTC
-,TRBV19,-,12,TRBJ2-7,CASKGLSYEQYF,TGTGCCAGTAAAGGACTTTCCTACGAGCAGTACTTC
-,TRBV13,-,11,TRBJ1-1,CASSSGRGAFF,TGTGCCAGCAGCTCCGGGAGGGGGGCTTTCTTT
-,TRBV10-3,-,15,TRBJ1-1,CAISESQALNTEAFF,TGTGCCATCAGTGAGTCGCAAGCCTTGAACACTGAAGCTTTCTTT
many,TRBV30,-,13,TRBJ1-2,CAWSSAERNGYTF,TGTGCCTGGAGCTCTGCGGAGAGGAATGGCTACACCTTC
-,TRBV9,-,15,TRBJ2-1,CASSVGSPGSGEQFF,TGTGCCAGCAGCGTAGGTTCCCCAGGTTCTGGTGAGCAGTTCTTC
-,TRBV6-5,-,14,TRBJ1-1,CASSYSTGNTEAFF,TGTGCCAGCAGTTACTCAACAGGGAACACTGAAGCTTTCTTT
-,TRBV7-2,-,14,TRBJ2-2,CASSYTGNTGELFF,TGTGCCAGCAGTTACACGGGGAACACCGGGGAGCTGTTTTTT
-,TRBV5-1,TRBD1,15,TRBJ1-2,CASSLTGTGLYGYTF,TGCGCCAGCAGCTTGACCGGGACAGGGTTATATGGCTACACCTTC
-,TRBV4-2,TRBD1,15,TRBJ1-6,CASSQRTGGNSPLHF,TGTGCCAGCAGTCAACGGACAGGGGGTAATTCACCCCTCCACTTT
-,TRBV10-2,TRBD1,14,TRBJ1-5,CASADGGGGQPQHF,TGCGCCAGCGCGGATGGAGGGGGCGGACAGCCCCAGCATTTT
-,TRBV30,TRBD2,15,TRBJ2-1,CAWRPGLVSYNEQFF,TGTGCCTGGCGTCCGGGACTAGTGTCCTACAATGAGCAGTTCTTC
-,TRBV30,-,15,TRBJ1-5,CAWSRDSYSNQPQHF,TGTGCCTGGAGCCGAGACAGTTATAGCAATCAGCCCCAGCATTTT
-,TRBV7-8,TRBD1,16,TRBJ2-7,CASSLLGTGVSYEQYF,TGTGCCAGCAGCTTACTGGGGACAGGAGTCTCCTACGAGCAGTACTTC
-,TRBV10-1,TRBD1,14,TRBJ1-1,CASTRDRGNTEAFF,TGCGCCAGCACCCGGGACAGGGGGAACACTGAAGCTTTCTTT
-,TRBV30,TRBD2,14,TRBJ2-1,CAWSVASGMHEQFF,TGTGCCTGGAGTGTAGCTAGCGGGATGCATGAGCAGTTCTTC
-,TRBV6-5,TRBD1,15,TRBJ2-3,CASSYMGQGGDTQYF,TGTGCCAGCAGTTACATGGGACAGGGAGGTGATACGCAGTATTTT
few,TRBV7-2,-,15,TRBJ1-1,CASSLVAQLNTEAFF,TGTGCCAGCAGCTTAGTCGCACAGCTGAACACTGAAGCTTTCTTT
many,TRBV9,-,14,TRBJ2-7,CASSVGSTGYEQYF,TGTGCCAGCAGCGTAGGCTCGACAGGATACGAGCAGTACTTC
-,TRBV7-6,TRBD2,14,TRBJ2-7,CASSLAGESYEQYF,TGTGCCAGCAGCTTGGCGGGGGAAAGCTACGAGCAGTACTTC
-,TRBV30,-,15,TRBJ1-2,CAWSVSRGSLYGYTF,TGTGCCTGGAGTGTAAGCAGAGGCAGCCTCTATGGCTACACCTTC
-,TRBV10-3,-,13,TRBJ1-2,CAITREGGYGYTF,TGTGCCATCACCCGAGAGGGCGGCTATGGCTACACCTTC
once,TRBV11-2,-,14,TRBJ2-3,CATKLYPSTDTQYF,TGTGCCACCAAGCTTTATCCTAGCACAGATACGCAGTATTTT
-,TRBV30,-,17,TRBJ2-1,CAWSEKAVTTTYNEQFF,TGTGCCTGGAGTGAAAAGGCTGTCACGACTACCTACAATGAGCAGTTCTTC
-,TRBV2,TRBD1,16,TRBJ2-3,CASRAWDSASTDTQYF,TGTGCCAGCAGGGCGTGGGACAGCGCTAGCACAGATACGCAGTATTTT
-,TRBV7-8,-,13,TRBJ1-5,CASSPYSNQPQHF,TGTGCCAGCAGCCCTTATAGCAATCAGCCCCAGCATTTT
-,TRBV13,-,12,TRBJ2-7,CASSLGTDEQYF,TGTGCCAGCAGCTTAGGGACAGACGAGCAGTACTTC
-,TRBV5-4,-,14,TRBJ2-7,CASSFQGGSYEQYF,TGTGCCAGCAGCTTCCAGGGGGGCTCCTACGAGCAGTACTTC
-,TRBV11-3,-,15,TRBJ1-1,CASSQGDGMNTEAFF,TGTGCCAGCAGCCAAGGGGATGGTATGAACACTGAAGCTTTCTTT
once,TRBV6-5,TRBD1,15,TRBJ2-5,CASNIGQGLQETQYF,TGTGCCAGCAACATCGGACAGGGCCTCCAAGAGACCCAGTACTTC
-,TRBV30,-,11,TRBJ1-1,CAWGSGTEAFF,TGTGCCTGGGGCAGCGGCACTGAAGCTTTCTTT
-,TRBV29-1,TRBD1,14,TRBJ2-3,CSVSQGVWTDTQYF,TGCAGCGTTTCTCAGGGGGTGTGGACAGATACGCAGTATTTT
-,TRBV4-1,-,13,TRBJ1-1,CASSPNLATEAFF,TGCGCCAGCAGCCCCAACCTAGCCACTGAAGCTTTCTTT
-,TRBV7-9,-,14,TRBJ2-7,CASSYGTPAAEQYF,TGTGCCAGCAGCTACGGGACTCCGGCCGCCGAGCAGTACTTC
-,TRBV30,-,13,TRBJ1-5,CAWNRVGNQPQHF,TGTGCCTGGAACAGGGTTGGCAATCAGCCCCAGCATTTT
-,TRBV5-1,TRBD1,15,TRBJ2-2,CASSNDRANTGELFF,TGCGCCAGCAGCAATGACAGGGCCAACACCGGGGAGCTGTTTTTT
-,TRBV29-1,-,13,TRBJ2-1,CSSRVLTYNEQFF,TGCAGCTCCAGGGTTTTAACCTACAATGAGCAGTTCTTC
-,TRBV28,-,13,TRBJ2-7,CASSGGLRYEQYF,TGTGCCAGCAGTGGGGGCCTCCGCTACGAGCAGTACTTC
-,TRBV6-4,-,15,TRBJ2-1,CASSESAGTYNEQFF,TGTGCCAGCAGTGAATCGGCAGGGACCTACAATGAGCAGTTCTTC
-,TRBV9,-,17,TRBJ2-6,CASSVPTSFSGANVLTF,TGTGCCAGCAGCGTCCCCACTAGTTTCTCAGGGGCCAACGTCCTGACTTTC
-,TRBV21-1,-,14,TRBJ1-2,CASSNPTGTYGYTF,TGTGCCAGCAGCAACCCTACAGGGACATATGGCTACACCTTC
-,TRBV5-4,-,15,TRBJ2-7,CASSPGLRTLYEQYF,TGTGCCAGCAGCCCCGGACTACGGACTCTATACGAGCAGTACTTC
-,TRBV30,-,11,TRBJ1-6,CAWGPYSPLHF,TGTGCCTGGGGGCCTTATTCACCCCTCCACTTT
-,TRBV30,-,14,TRBJ2-5,CAWSQNGGRETQYF,TGTGCCTGGAGCCAAAACGGGGGGCGGGAGACCCAGTACTTC
-,TRBV10-2,-,13,TRBJ2-1,CASRQGLYNEQFF,TGCGCCAGCAGACAGGGTCTCTACAATGAGCAGTTCTTC
few,TRBV7-6,-,14,TRBJ2-1,CASSLDRYSNEQFF,TGTGCCAGCAGCTTAGATCGGTATTCCAATGAGCAGTTCTTC
-,TRBV30,-,12,TRBJ1-2,CAWSVESGIYTF,TGTGCCTGGAGTGTAGAGTCAGGGATCTACACCTTC
-,TRBV30,-,14,TRBJ1-4,CAWRQEYLGEKLFF,TGTGCCTGGAGGCAGGAATATCTCGGTGAAAAACTGTTTTTT
few,TRBV28,TRBD1,13,TRBJ1-5,CASRTGAGQPQHF,TGTGCCAGCAGGACAGGGGCCGGTCAGCCCCAGCATTTT
few,TRBV6-1,TRBD1,15,TRBJ2-7,CASSGSQGASSEQYF,TGTGCCAGCAGTGGATCACAGGGGGCTTCATCCGAGCAGTACTTC
-,TRBV28,-,14,TRBJ2-6,CASRREAGANVLTF,TGTGCCAGCAGACGCGAGGCTGGGGCCAACGTCCTGACTTTC
-,TRBV4-1,TRBD1,14,TRBJ1-2,CASSPEPQGYGYTF,TGCGCCAGCAGCCCAGAACCACAGGGGTATGGCTACACCTTC